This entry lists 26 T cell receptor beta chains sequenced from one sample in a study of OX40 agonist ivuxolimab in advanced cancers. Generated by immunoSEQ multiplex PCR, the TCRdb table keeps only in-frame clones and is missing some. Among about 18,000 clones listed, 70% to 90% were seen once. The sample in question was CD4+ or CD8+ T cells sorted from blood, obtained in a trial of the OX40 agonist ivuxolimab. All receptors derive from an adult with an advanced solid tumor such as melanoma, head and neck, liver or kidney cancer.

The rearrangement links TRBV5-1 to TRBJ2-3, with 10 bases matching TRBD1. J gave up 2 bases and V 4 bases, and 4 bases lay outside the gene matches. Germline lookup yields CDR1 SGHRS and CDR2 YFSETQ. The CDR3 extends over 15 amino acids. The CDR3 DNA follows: TGCGCCAGCAGCGTCGGACAGGGGGTCACAGATACGCAGTATTTT. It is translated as CASSVGQGVTDTQYF.

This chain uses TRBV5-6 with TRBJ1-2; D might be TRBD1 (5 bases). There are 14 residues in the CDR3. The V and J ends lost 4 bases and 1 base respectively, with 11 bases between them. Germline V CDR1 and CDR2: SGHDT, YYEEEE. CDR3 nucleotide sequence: TGTGCCAGCAGCATGGCGGGGCTTAACTATGGCTACACCTTC. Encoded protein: CASSMAGLNYGYTF. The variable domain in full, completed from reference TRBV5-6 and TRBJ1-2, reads DAGVTQSPTHLIKTRGQQVTLRCSPKSGHDTVSWYQQALGQGPQFIFQYYEEEERQRGNFPDRFSGHQFPNYSSELNVNALLLGDSALYLCASSMAGLNYGYTFGSGTRLTVV.

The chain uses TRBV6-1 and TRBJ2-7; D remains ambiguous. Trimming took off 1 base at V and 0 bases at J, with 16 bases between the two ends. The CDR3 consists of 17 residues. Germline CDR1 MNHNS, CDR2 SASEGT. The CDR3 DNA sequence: TGTGCCAGCAGTGAAGAGCGCACCACAGCCAACTCCTACGAGCAGTACTTC. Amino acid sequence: CASSEERTTANSYEQYF.

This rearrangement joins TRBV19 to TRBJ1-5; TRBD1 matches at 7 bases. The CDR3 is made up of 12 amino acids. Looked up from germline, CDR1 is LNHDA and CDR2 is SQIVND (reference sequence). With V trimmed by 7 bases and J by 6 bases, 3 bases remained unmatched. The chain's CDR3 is CASMQGGQPQHF. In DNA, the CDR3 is TGTGCCAGTATGCAGGGGGGTCAGCCCCAGCATTTT.

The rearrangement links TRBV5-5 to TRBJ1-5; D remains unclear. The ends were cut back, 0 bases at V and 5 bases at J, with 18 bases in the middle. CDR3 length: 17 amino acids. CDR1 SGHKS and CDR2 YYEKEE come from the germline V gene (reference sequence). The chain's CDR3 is CASSLALGEPGYQPQHF. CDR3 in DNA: TGTGCCAGCAGCTTGGCCCTCGGCGAGCCCGGGTATCAGCCCCAGCATTTT.

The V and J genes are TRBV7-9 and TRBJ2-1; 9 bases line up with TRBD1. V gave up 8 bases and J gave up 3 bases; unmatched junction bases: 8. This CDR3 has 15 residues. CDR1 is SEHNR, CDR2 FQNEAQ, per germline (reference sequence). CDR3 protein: CASGYRGQNYNEQFF. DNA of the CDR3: TGTGCCAGCGGCTACAGGGGGCAAAACTACAATGAGCAGTTCTTC.

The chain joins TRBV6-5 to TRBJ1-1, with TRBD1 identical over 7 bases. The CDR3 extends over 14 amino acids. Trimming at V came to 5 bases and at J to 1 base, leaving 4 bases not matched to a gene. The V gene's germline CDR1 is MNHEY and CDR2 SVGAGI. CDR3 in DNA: TGTGCCAGCAGTATACAGGGGAGGAACACTGAAGCTTTCTTT. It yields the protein CASSIQGRNTEAFF.

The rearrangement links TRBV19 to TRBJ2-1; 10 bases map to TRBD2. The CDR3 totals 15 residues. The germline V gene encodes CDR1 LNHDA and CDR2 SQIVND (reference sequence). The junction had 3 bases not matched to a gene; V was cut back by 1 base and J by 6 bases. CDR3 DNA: TGTGCCAGTAGTATAGTGCCTAGCGGGAGCAATGAGCAGTTCTTC. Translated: CASSIVPSGSNEQFF. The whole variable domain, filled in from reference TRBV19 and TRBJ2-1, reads DGGITQSPKYLFRKEGQNVTLSCEQNLNHDAMYWYRQDPGQGLRLIYYSQIVNDFQKGDIAEGYSVSREKKESFPLTVTSAQKNPTAFYLCASSIVPSGSNEQFFGPGTRLTVL.

The CDR3 DNA reads TGTGCCAGCAGTTTAGGTTGGCAGGAGACAGATACGCAGTATTTT. This gives the protein CASSLGWQETDTQYF. This chain joins TRBV27 and TRBJ2-3; D uncertain. This CDR3 contains 15 residues. The V and J ends lost 2 bases and 3 bases respectively, with 12 bases between them. CDR1 is MNHEY and CDR2 is SMNVEV in the germline V gene (reference sequence).

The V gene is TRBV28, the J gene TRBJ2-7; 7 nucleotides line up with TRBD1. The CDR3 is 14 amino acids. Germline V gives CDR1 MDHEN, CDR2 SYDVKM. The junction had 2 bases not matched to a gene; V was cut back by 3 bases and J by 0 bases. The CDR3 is CASSLTGFSYEQYF. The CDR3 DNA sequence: TGTGCCAGCAGTTTGACAGGGTTCTCCTACGAGCAGTACTTC.

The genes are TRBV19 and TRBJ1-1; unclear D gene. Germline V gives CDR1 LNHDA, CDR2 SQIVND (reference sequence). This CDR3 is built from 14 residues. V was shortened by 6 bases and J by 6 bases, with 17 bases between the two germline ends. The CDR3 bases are TGTGCCAGTAGCCCGGGTCCCGGCTTCGCTGAAGCTTTCTTT. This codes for CASSPGPGFAEAFF. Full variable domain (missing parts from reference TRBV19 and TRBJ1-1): DGGITQSPKYLFRKEGQNVTLSCEQNLNHDAMYWYRQDPGQGLRLIYYSQIVNDFQKGDIAEGYSVSREKKESFPLTVTSAQKNPTAFYLCASSPGPGFAEAFFGQGTRLTVV.

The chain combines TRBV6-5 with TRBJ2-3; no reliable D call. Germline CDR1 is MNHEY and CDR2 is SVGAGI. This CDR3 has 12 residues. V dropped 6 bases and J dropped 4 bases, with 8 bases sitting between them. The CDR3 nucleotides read TGTGCCAGCAGCCCCGGCTCAGATACGCAGTATTTT. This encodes CASSPGSDTQYF.

CDR3 sequence reads: CASSDPEGNYEQYF. CDR3 bases: TGTGCCAGCAGTGACCCCGAAGGGAACTACGAGCAGTACTTC. The rearrangement uses TRBV6-5 and TRBJ2-7; D unresolved. The CDR3 covers 14 residues. CDR1 is MNHEY, CDR2 SVGAGI, per germline. V shed 5 bases and J shed 3 bases, with 14 bases lying between them.

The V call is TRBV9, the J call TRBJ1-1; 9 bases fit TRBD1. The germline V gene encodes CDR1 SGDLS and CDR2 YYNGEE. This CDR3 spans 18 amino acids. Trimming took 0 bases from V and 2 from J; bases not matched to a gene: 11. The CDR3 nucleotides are TGTGCCAGCAGCGTAGCCCTCGGACAGGGGTACGACAACACTGAAGCTTTCTTT. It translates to CASSVALGQGYDNTEAFF.

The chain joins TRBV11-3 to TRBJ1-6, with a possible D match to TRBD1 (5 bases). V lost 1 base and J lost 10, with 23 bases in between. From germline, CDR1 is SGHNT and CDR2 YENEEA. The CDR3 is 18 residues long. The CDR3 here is CASSLVGRAPTFGSPLHF. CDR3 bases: TGTGCCAGCAGCTTAGTAGGCAGGGCGCCCACGTTCGGCTCACCCCTCCACTTT.

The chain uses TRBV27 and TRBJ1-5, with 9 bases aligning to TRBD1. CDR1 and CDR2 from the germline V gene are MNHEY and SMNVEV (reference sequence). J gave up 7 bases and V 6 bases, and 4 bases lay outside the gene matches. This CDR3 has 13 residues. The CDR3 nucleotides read TGTGCCAGCAGGACAGGGGGAGGACAGCCCCAGCATTTT. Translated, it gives CASRTGGGQPQHF.

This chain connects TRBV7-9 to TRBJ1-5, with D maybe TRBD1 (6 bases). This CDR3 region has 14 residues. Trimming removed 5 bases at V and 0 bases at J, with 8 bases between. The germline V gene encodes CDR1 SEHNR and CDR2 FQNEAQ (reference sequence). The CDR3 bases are TGTGCCAGCAGCCGGACAGCTAGCAATCAGCCCCAGCATTTT. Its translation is CASSRTASNQPQHF.

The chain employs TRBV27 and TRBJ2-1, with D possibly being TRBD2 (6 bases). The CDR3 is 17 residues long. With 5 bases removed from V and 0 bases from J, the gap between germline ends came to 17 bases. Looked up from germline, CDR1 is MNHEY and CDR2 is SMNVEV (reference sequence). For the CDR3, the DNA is TGTGCCAGCAGTCTAGGGTCGCGGGACTTCTCCTACAATGAGCAGTTCTTC. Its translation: CASSLGSRDFSYNEQFF.

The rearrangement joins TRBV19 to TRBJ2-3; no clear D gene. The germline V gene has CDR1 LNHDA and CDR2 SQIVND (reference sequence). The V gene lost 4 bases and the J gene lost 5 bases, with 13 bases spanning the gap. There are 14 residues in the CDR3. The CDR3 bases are TGTGCCAGTAGTACCTTTGACACGGGAGATACGCAGTATTTT. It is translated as CASSTFDTGDTQYF.

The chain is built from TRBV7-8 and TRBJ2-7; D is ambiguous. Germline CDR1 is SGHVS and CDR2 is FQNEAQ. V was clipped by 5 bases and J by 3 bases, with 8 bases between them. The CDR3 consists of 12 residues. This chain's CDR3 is CASSHEGYEQYF. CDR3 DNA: TGTGCCAGCAGCCACGAAGGCTACGAGCAGTACTTC.

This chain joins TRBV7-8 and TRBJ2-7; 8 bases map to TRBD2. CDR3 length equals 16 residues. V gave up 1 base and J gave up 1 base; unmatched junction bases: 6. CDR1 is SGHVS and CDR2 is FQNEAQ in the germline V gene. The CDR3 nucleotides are TGTGCCAGCAGCTTAGAGGTAGCGGGGCCTTCCTACGAGCAGTACTTC. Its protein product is CASSLEVAGPSYEQYF.

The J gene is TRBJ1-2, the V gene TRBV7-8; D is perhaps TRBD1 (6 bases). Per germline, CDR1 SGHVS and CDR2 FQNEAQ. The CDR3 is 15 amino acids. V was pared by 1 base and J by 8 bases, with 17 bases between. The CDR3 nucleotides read TGTGCCAGCAGCTTAGTTAGTCCGGGGGGCGGCGGCTACACCTTC. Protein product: CASSLVSPGGGGYTF.

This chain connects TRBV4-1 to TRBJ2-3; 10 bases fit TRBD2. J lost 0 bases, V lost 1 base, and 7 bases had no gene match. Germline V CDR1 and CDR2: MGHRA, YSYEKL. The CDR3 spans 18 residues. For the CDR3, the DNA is TGCGCCAGCAGCCAAGCTCTTAGCGGGAGGTATAGCACAGATACGCAGTATTTT. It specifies CASSQALSGRYSTDTQYF.

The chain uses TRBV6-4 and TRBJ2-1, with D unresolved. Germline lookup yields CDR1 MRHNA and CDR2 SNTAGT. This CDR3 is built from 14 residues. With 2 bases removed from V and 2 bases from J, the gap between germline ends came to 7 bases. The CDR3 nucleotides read TGTGCCAGCAGTGACGGCGGCGCCTACAATGAGCAGTTCTTC. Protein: CASSDGGAYNEQFF.

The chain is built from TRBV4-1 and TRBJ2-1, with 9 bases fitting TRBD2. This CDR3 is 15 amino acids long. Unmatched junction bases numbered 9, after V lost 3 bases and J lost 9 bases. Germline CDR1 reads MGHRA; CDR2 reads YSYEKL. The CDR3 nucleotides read TGCGCCAGCAGCCAGCTAGCGGGAAACCAGGGTGAGCAGTTCTTC. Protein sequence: CASSQLAGNQGEQFF.

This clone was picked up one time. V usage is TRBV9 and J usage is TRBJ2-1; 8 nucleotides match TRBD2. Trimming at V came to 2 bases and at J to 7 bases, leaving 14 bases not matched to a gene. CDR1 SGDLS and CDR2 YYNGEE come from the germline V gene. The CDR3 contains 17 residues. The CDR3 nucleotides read TGTGCCAGCAGCGTTGGTTCCGCGGGGGGCCGGGGAAATGAGCAGTTCTTC. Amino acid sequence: CASSVGSAGGRGNEQFF.